This TCR beta chain was identified in a study of cytomegalovirus exposure and HLA in healthy donors. In the study overall: The same platform used for the 600 to 750 first-cohort repertoires was also used for the approximately 120 validation repertoires, as a later analysis reported. Overall study results and limits: Some public TCRs appeared in many individuals, while most sequences were rare. Reportedly, cytomegalovirus status was diagnosed with high sensitivity and specificity. The study recorded 164 TCR beta chains that were cytomegalovirus-associated.

As for this clone: Its antigen remains unknown.

Only in-frame clones appear in the TCRdb table, and some are missing; sequencing was by immunoSEQ multiplex PCR. The repertoire has 250,000 to 400,000 clones, approximately 91% of them found once; the top ten carry approximately 0.95%. Germline-derived CDR1 and CDR2 are SNHLY and FYNNEI. CDR3 size: 17 residues. The ends were cut back, 6 bases at V and 0 bases at J, with 20 bases in the middle. The V and J genes are TRBV2 and TRBJ1-1; D is perhaps TRBD1 (5 bases). Sequencing was performed on PBMCs. The TCR sequence derives from a man aged 25 to 40 in good health and CMV-seronegative. DNA for the CDR3: TGTGCCAGCAGCGGGAGGTGGGCTTGGGGACTGAACACTGAAGCTTTCTTT. Translated, it gives CASSGRWAWGLNTEAFF.